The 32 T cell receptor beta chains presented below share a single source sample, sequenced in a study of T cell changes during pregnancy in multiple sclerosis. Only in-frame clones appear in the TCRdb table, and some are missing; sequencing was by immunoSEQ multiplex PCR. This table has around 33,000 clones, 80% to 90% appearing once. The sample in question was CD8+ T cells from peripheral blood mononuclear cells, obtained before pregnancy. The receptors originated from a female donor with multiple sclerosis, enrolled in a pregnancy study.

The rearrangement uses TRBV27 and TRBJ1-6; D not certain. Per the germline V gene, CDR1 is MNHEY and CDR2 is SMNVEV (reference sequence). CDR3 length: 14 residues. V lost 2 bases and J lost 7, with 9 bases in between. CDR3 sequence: CASSLDPRNSPLHF. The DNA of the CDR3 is TGTGCCAGCAGTTTAGATCCCAGGAATTCACCCCTCCACTTT.

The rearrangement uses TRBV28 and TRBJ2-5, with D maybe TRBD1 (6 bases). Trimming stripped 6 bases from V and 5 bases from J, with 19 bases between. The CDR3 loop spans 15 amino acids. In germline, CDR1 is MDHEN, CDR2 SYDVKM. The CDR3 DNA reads TGTGCCAGCAGATCCCACAGGGATAGATTGGAGACCCAGTACTTC. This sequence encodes CASRSHRDRLETQYF.

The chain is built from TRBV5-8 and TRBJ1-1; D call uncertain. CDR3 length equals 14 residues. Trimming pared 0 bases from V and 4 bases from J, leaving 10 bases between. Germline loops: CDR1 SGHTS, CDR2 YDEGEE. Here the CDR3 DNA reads TGTGCCAGCAGCTTGGATCACAGCGGCACTGAAGCTTTCTTT. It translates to CASSLDHSGTEAFF. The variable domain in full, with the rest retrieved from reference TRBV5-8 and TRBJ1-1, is EAGVTQSPTHLIKTRGQQATLRCSPISGHTSVYWYQQALGLGLQFLLWYDEGEERNRGNFPPRFSGRQFPNYSSELNVNALELEDSALYLCASSLDHSGTEAFFGQGTRLTVV.

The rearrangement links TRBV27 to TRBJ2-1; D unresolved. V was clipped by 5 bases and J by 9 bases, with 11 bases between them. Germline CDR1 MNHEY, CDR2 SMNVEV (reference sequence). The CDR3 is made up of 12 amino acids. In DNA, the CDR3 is TGTGCCAGCAGTGGAGTCGGTGGTGAGCAGTTCTTC. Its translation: CASSGVGGEQFF.

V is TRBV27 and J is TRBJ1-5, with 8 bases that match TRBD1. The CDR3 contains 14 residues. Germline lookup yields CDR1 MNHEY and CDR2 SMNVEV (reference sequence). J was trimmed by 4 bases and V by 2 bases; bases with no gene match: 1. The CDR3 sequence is CASSLTGGNQPQHF. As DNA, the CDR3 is TGTGCCAGCAGTTTAACAGGGGGTAATCAGCCCCAGCATTTT.

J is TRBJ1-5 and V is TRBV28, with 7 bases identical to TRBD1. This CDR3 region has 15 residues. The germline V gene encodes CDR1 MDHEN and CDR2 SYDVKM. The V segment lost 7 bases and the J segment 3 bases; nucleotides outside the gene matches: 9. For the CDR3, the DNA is TGTGCCAGCAATGACAGGGTCGGATCCAATCAGCCCCAGCATTTT. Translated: CASNDRVGSNQPQHF.

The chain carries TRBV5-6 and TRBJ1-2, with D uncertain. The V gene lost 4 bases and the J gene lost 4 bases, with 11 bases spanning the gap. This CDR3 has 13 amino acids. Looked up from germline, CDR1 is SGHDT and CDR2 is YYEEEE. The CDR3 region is CASSPMSVYGYTF. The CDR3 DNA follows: TGTGCCAGCAGCCCCATGTCAGTCTATGGCTACACCTTC.

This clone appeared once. The CDR3 DNA follows: TGTGCCAGCAGTTTAACGGGACAGGCCAACGAGCAGTACTTC. Translated, it gives CASSLTGQANEQYF. The chain uses TRBV27 and TRBJ2-7, with TRBD1 matching 8 bases. Germline V lookup: CDR1 MNHEY, CDR2 SMNVEV (reference sequence). This CDR3 spans 14 amino acids. The V segment lost 2 bases and the J segment 5 bases; nucleotides outside the gene matches: 5.

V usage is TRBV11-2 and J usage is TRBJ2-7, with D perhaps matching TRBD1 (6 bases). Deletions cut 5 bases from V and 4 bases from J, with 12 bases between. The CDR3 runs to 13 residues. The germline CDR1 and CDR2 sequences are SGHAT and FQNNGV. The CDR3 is CASSTSQGYEQYF. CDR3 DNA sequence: TGTGCCAGCAGCACGTCACAGGGTTACGAGCAGTACTTC.

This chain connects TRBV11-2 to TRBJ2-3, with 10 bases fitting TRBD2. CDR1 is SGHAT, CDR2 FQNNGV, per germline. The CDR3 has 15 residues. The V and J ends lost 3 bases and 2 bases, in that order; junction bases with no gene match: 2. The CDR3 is CASSFGTSDTDTQYF. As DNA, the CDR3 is TGTGCCAGCAGCTTCGGGACTAGCGACACAGATACGCAGTATTTT.

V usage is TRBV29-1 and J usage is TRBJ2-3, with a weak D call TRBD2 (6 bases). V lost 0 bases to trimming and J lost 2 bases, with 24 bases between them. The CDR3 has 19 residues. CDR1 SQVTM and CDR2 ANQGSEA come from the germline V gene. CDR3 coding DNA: TGCAGCGTTGAAGATCGGGCATTAGGGCTGAGGACTAACACAGATACGCAGTATTTT. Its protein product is CSVEDRALGLRTNTDTQYF.

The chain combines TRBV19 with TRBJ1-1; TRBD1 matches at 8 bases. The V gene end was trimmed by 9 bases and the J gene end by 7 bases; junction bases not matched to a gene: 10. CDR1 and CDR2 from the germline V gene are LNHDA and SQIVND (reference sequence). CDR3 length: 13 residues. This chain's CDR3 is CASRWQGAREAFF. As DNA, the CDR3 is TGTGCCAGCCGGTGGCAGGGGGCGCGTGAAGCTTTCTTT.

CDR3 in DNA: TGTGCCAGCAGCTTGGTCCAGGGGGGAACCGGGGAGCTGTTTTTT. This gives the protein CASSLVQGGTGELFF. The chain joins TRBV5-6 to TRBJ2-2; maybe TRBD1 (7 bases). This CDR3 region has 15 residues. Germline lookup yields CDR1 SGHDT and CDR2 YYEEEE. V was clipped by 0 bases and J by 5 bases, with 11 bases between them.

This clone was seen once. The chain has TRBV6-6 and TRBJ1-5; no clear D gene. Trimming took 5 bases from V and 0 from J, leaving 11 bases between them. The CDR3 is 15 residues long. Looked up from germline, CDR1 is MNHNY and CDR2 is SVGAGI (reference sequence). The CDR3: CASSHEGNSNQPQHF. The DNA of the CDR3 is TGTGCCAGCAGTCATGAGGGAAATAGCAATCAGCCCCAGCATTTT.

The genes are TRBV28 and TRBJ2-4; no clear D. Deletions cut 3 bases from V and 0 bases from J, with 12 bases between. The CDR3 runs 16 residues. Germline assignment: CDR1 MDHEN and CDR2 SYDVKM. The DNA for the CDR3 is TGTGCCAGCAGTTTTGGAGTTGACCTAGCCAAAAACATTCAGTACTTC. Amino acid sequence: CASSFGVDLAKNIQYF. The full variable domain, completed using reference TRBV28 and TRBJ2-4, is DVKVTQSSRYLVKRTGEKVFLECVQDMDHENMFWYRQDPGLGLRLIYFSYDVKMKEKGDIPEGYSVSREKKERFSLILESASTNQTSMYLCASSFGVDLAKNIQYFGAGTRLSVL.

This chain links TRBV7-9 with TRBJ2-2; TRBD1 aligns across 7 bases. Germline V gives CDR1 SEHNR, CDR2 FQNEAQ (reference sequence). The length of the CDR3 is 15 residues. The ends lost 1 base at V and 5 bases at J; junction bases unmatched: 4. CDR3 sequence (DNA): TGTGCCAGCAGCTTAGGGGACAGCACGACCGGGGAGCTGTTTTTT. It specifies CASSLGDSTTGELFF. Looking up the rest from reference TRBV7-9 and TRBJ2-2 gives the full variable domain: DTGVSQNPRHKITKRGQNVTFRCDPISEHNRLYWYRQTLGQGPEFLTYFQNEAQLEKSRLLSDRFSAERPKGSFSTLEIQRTEQGDSAMYLCASSLGDSTTGELFFGEGSRLTVL.

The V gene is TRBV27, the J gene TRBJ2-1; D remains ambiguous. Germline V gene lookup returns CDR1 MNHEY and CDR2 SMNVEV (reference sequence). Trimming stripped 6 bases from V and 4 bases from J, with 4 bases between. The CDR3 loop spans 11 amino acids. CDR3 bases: TGTGCCAGCAGGACATACAATGAGCAGTTCTTC. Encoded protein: CASRTYNEQFF.

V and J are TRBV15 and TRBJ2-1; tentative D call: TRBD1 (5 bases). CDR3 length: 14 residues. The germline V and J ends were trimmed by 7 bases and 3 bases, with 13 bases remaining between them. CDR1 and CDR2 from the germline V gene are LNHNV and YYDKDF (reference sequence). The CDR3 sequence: CATTDSSFYNEQFF. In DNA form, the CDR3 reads TGTGCCACCACCGACAGCAGTTTCTACAATGAGCAGTTCTTC.

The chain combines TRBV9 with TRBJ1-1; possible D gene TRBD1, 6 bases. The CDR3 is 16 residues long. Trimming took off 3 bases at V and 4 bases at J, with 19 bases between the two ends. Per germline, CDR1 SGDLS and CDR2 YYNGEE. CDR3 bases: TGTGCCAGCAGCGGAAACAGGGAGTTGGACCCCACTGAAGCTTTCTTT. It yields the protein CASSGNRELDPTEAFF.

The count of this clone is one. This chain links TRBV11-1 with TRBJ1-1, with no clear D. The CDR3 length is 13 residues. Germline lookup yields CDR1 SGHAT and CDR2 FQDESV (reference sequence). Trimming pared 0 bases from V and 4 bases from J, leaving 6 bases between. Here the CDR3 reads CASSLARGTEAFF. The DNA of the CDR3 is TGTGCCAGCAGCTTAGCGCGAGGCACTGAAGCTTTCTTT. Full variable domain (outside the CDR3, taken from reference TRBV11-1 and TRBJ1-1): EAEVAQSPRYKITEKSQAVAFWCDPISGHATLYWYRQILGQGPELLVQFQDESVVDDSQLPKDRFSAERLKGVDSTLKIQPAELGDSAMYLCASSLARGTEAFFGQGTRLTVV.

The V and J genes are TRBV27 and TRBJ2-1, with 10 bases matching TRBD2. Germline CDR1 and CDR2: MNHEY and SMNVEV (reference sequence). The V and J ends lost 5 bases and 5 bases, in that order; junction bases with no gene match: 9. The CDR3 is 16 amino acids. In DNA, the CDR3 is TGTGCCAGCAGTCCACGGACTAGCGGAACAAACAATGAGCAGTTCTTC. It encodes CASSPRTSGTNNEQFF.

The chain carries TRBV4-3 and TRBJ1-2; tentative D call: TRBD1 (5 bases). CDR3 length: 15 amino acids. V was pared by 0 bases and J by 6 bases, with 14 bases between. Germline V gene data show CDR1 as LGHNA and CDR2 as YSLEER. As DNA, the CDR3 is TGCGCCAGCAGCCAAGAAGTCACCCTAGGGGATGGCTACACCTTC. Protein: CASSQEVTLGDGYTF.

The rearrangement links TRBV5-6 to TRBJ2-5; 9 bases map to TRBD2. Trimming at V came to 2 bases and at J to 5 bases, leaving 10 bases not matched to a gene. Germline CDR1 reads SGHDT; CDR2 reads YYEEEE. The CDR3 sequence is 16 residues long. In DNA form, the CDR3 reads TGTGCCAGCAGCTTCGGGCGGGGGGGCCATGTTGAGACCCAGTACTTC. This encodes CASSFGRGGHVETQYF.

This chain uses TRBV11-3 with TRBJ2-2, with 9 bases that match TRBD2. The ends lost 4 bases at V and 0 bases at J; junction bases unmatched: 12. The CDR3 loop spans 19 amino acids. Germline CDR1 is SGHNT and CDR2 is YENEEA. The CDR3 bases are TGTGCCAGCAGCTCTCCGACTAGCGGAAAGAGCGCGAACACCGGGGAGCTGTTTTTT. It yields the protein CASSSPTSGKSANTGELFF.

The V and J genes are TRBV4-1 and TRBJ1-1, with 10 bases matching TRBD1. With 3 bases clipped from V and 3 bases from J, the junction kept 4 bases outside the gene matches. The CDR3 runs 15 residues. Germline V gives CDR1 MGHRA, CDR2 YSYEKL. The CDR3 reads CASSHGQGVYTEAFF. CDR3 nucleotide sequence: TGCGCCAGCAGCCACGGACAGGGGGTTTACACTGAAGCTTTCTTT.

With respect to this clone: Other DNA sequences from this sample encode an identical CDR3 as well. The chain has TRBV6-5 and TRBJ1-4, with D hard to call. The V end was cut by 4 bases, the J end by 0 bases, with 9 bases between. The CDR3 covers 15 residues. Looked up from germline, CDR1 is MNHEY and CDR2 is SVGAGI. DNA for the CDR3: TGTGCCAGCAGTTCCGAGGGTGCAACTAATGAAAAACTGTTTTTT. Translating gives CASSSEGATNEKLFF.

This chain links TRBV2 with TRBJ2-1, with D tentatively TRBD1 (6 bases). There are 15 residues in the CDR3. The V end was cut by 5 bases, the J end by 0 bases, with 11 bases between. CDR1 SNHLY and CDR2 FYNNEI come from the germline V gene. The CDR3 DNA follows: TGTGCCAGCAGTTCGATAGGGGGCTCCTACAATGAGCAGTTCTTC. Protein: CASSSIGGSYNEQFF.

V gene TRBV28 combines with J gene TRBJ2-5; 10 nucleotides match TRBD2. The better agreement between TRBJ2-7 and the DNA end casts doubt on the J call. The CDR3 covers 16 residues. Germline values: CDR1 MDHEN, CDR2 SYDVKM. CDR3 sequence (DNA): TGTGCCAGCAGTCTCCAGCTGTCTAGCGGGAGCGCCGAGCAGTACTTC. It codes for CASSLQLSSGSAEQYF.

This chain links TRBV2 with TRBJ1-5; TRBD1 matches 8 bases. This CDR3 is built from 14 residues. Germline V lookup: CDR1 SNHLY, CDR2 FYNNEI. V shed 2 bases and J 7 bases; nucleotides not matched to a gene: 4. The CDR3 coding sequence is TGTGCCAGCAGTGAACGACAGGGGAGGCAGCCCCAGCATTTT. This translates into CASSERQGRQPQHF.

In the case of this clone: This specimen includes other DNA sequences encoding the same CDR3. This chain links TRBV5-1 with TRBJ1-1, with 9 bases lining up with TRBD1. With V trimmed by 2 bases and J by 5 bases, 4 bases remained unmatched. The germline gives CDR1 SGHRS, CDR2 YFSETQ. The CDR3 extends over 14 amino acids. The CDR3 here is CASSLQGAGTEAFF. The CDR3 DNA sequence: TGCGCCAGCAGCTTACAGGGGGCGGGGACTGAAGCTTTCTTT.

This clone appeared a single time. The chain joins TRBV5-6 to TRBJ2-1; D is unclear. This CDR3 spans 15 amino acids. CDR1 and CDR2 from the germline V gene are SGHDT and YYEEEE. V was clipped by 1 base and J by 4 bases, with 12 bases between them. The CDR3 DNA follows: TGTGCCAGCAGCTTGACGGTAGCCTTATACAATGAGCAGTTCTTC. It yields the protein CASSLTVALYNEQFF.

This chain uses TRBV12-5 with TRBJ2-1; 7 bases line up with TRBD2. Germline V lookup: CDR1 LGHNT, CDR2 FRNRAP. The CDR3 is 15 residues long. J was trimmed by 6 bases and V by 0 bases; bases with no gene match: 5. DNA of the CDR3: TGTGCTAGTGGTTTGGTACGTAGCGGGCCCAATGAGCAGTTCTTC. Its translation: CASGLVRSGPNEQFF.